Listed below are T cell receptor beta chains from one sample, sequenced in a study of T-cell memory formation after mild COVID-19. TCRdb ran MiXCR on the 5' RACE reads and lists one entry per CDR3 protein. Among around 310,000 distinct CDR3 sequences listed, less than 25% were seen once. Sequencing used PBMCs or a T cell subset sorted from them (not recorded which). The receptors shown here come from a man aged 18 to 29 who had mild COVID-19 (a few samples of this study predate the infection). Cell type and time point are not known. Both conserved end residues are part of each CDR3. Each record gives: V gene, clone size, CDR3 length, D gene, J gene, CDR3 protein, CDR3 DNA. The D gene is left open where the match is weak. The size entry is marked missing in some rows and otherwise reads once, few, many or a size class.

TRBV12-3/TRBV12-4	NA	15	TRBD1	TRBJ2-4	CASSIYRDRGVVQYF	TGTGCCAGCAGTATATATCGAGACAGGGGGGTCGTTCAGTACTTC
TRBV7-9	NA	16	TRBD2	TRBJ2-5	CASSPRTSVQLETQYF	TGTGCCAGCAGCCCCAGGACTAGCGTACAGCTAGAGACCCAGTACTTC
TRBV5-1	few	15	NA	TRBJ1-1	CASSGTLGDGTEAFF	TGCGCCAGCAGCGGTACTTTGGGTGATGGTACTGAAGCTTTCTTT
TRBV27	NA	14	TRBD1	TRBJ1-6	CASSGQEYNSPLHF	TGTGCCAGCAGTGGACAGGAGTATAATTCACCCCTCCACTTT
TRBV4-3	many	13	TRBD1	TRBJ2-7	CASSLRQGYEQYF	TGCGCCAGCAGCCTTCGACAGGGGTACGAGCAGTACTTC
TRBV7-2	few	16	TRBD1	TRBJ1-2	CASSFSRGSKGYGYTF	TGTGCCAGCAGCTTCAGCAGGGGGAGTAAAGGATATGGCTACACCTTC
TRBV12-3/TRBV12-4	few	13	NA	TRBJ1-3	CASSRHSGNTIYF	TGTGCCAGCAGTCGCCACTCTGGAAACACCATATATTTT
TRBV7-9	many	14	NA	TRBJ2-4	CASSLESTENIQYF	TGTGCCAGCAGCTTAGAATCGACGGAAAACATTCAGTACTTC
TRBV7-2	NA	12	TRBD1	TRBJ1-6	CASSIQGTPLHF	TGTGCCAGCAGCATACAGGGGACACCCCTCCACTTT
TRBV12-3/TRBV12-4	NA	14	NA	TRBJ1-1	CASSHGHSNTEAFF	TGTGCCAGCAGTCACGGACACTCGAACACTGAAGCTTTCTTT
TRBV10-1	NA	14	NA	TRBJ2-5	CASSENGMGETQYF	TGCGCCAGCAGCGAGAACGGGATGGGAGAGACCCAGTACTTC
TRBV20-1	NA	12	NA	TRBJ2-3	CSARDLGDTQYF	TGCAGTGCTAGAGATCTTGGAGATACGCAGTATTTT
TRBV15	NA	16	TRBD2	TRBJ2-3	CATSSSISGDTDTQYF	TGTGCCACCAGCAGTAGTATTAGCGGGGACACAGATACGCAGTATTTT
TRBV20-1	few	13	NA	TRBJ2-6	CSVGGHGANVLTF	TGCAGTGTCGGCGGACATGGGGCCAACGTCCTGACTTTC
TRBV12-3/TRBV12-4	NA	14	NA	TRBJ2-1	CASSASGRNNEQFF	TGTGCCAGCAGTGCTTCTGGTAGGAACAATGAGCAGTTCTTC
TRBV27	few	15	TRBD1	TRBJ1-5	CASSLLTGLGQPQHF	TGTGCCAGCAGTTTACTGACAGGGTTGGGTCAGCCCCAGCATTTT
TRBV29-1	once	15	TRBD1	TRBJ2-7	CSANPGPGQPYEQYF	TGCAGCGCAAACCCCGGACCGGGACAGCCCTACGAGCAGTACTTC
TRBV29-1	NA	13	NA	TRBJ2-5	CSVERGLQETQYF	TGCAGCGTTGAGAGAGGGCTCCAAGAGACCCAGTACTTC
TRBV15	few	17	NA	TRBJ1-2	CATSRADGARANYGYTF	TGTGCCACCAGCAGAGCCGATGGGGCCCGGGCTAACTATGGCTACACCTTC
TRBV11-2	NA	19	NA	TRBJ2-1	CASSLGGGFRTGTYNEQFF	TGTGCCAGCAGCTTGGGGGGCGGATTCAGGACGGGTACCTACAATGAGCAGTTCTTC